This T cell receptor (beta chain) is drawn from a study of CD8 T cells in Susac syndrome. Study-wide results and limits: Acknowledgment was made by the study that its TCR sequencing and HLA analysis involved a relatively small number of individuals.

RNA was extracted with the RNeasy kit, and a quantity of roughly 0.45 to 1 ug was reverse transcribed using random hexamers. Multiplex PCR with immunoSEQ amplified the TCR beta CDR3 across 54 Vbeta and 13 Jbeta. Each CDR3 protein gets one entry after TCRdb re-called the immunoSEQ multiplex PCR reads with MiXCR. The profile covers 400,000 or so distinct CDR3 sequences, with approximately 85% appearing a single time and approximately 0.11% taken by the ten largest. About this clonotype: Antigen specificity is unknown.

Germline assignment: CDR1 MNHEY and CDR2 SVGAGI. V was pared by 0 bases and J by 7 bases, with 12 bases of the junction left unmatched. The CDR3 extends over 17 amino acids. TEMRA cells were FACS-enriched, unlike CD8+ and CD4+ T cells, which were negatively isolated. Specimen: CD8+ T cells from PBMCs. The receptor was derived from a human donor with multiple sclerosis. This sequence joins TRBV6-5 and TRBJ2-1, with 7 bases that match TRBD1. The CDR3: CASSYSALGRGLNEQFF. CDR3 DNA: TGTGCCAGCAGTTACTCCGCGCTGGGCAGGGGGTTGAATGAGCAGTTCTTC.